These T cell receptor beta chains were read from a single sample in a study of CD8+CD57+ T cells in acquired aplastic anemia. TCRdb re-called the reads through MiXCR, storing one row per CDR3 protein. The data show 98,000 or so distinct CDR3 sequences, 40% to 65% seen once. The sequencing input was sorted CD4+, CD8+, or CD8+CD57+ T cells (not recorded which) from PBMCs. These receptors were taken from a human donor in good health, serving as a control. The conserved cysteine and the conserved F or W are not part of the CDR3 here. Each record gives: V gene, CDR3 protein.

V: TRBV7-6
CDR3: ASSPGLGPFYEQY

V: TRBV13
CDR3: ASSFYICSVNSGIQETQY

V: TRBV2
CDR3: ASSVGTGAGELF

V: TRBV30
CDR3: AWSTGGGDGYT

V: TRBV10-3
CDR3: AISDGPIYEQY

V: TRBV20-1
CDR3: SARGPNTGELF

V: TRBV14
CDR3: ASSLTGGSAEAF

V: TRBV10-3
CDR3: AISGAWGYT

V: TRBV5-1
CDR3: ASSLMGGGYTDTQY

V: TRBV7-2
CDR3: ASSPVVAGGRYNEQF

V: TRBV6-1
CDR3: ASLKLGVTEAF

V: TRBV24-1
CDR3: ATSDILAGDSTDTQY

V: TRBV4-3
CDR3: ASSQDVEGNQPQH

V: TRBV5-1
CDR3: ASSIGQGTDTQY

V: TRBV25-1
CDR3: ASSGGGRGGNEQY

V: TRBV10-3
CDR3: ATGTAIGYGYT

V: TRBV4-1
CDR3: ASSQRPGDTEAF

V: TRBV10-1
CDR3: ASSEAGELF

V: TRBV27
CDR3: ASSHSLALDTQY

V: TRBV19
CDR3: ASRREVGYEQY

V: TRBV7-2
CDR3: ASSLSSGDYEQY

V: TRBV19
CDR3: ASSLRDPNSPLH

V: TRBV5-1
CDR3: ASSQGGAGLDYGYT

V: TRBV7-2
CDR3: ASSLATAAARDTYGYT

V: TRBV28
CDR3: ASSRDRGRTDTQY

V: TRBV9
CDR3: ASSSPDGTQH

V: TRBV10-3
CDR3: AISPEITVSNTEAF

V: TRBV20-1
CDR3: SGEGRDNYEQY

V: TRBV13
CDR3: ASSLGVAGDSYEQY

V: TRBV5-6
CDR3: ASHPSGSYEQY

V: TRBV5-5
CDR3: ASCLGDLSNIQY

V: TRBV2
CDR3: ASSFGQGYT

V: TRBV9
CDR3: ASSEGQGSFGNTIY

V: TRBV29-1
CDR3: SVQGDSWNTEAF

V: TRBV30
CDR3: AWRQGEYGNTIY

V: TRBV5-5
CDR3: ASSFWDRGEETQY

V: TRBV6-1
CDR3: ASTGQGNTEAF

V: TRBV2
CDR3: VSTAYEQY

V: TRBV29-1
CDR3: SSRQGNTEAF

V: TRBV12-3/TRBV12-4
CDR3: ASSYSLTGTETQY

V: TRBV7-3
CDR3: ASSLSPGTYEQY

V: TRBV7-2
CDR3: ASTSGGETQY

V: TRBV7-9
CDR3: ASSSVGQGTDGYT

V: TRBV6-5
CDR3: ASSPSGGAGANVLT

V: TRBV13
CDR3: ASSLAGRSQNTEAF

V: TRBV20-1
CDR3: SARQGLYEQY